Sequencing of this T cell receptor beta chain was carried out in a study of blood T cell repertoires in COVID-19. Study-level background: Sources were T cells, B-cell-depleted T cells, or PBMCs; the material itself was cDNA or gDNA.

CDR3 length equals 13 residues. CDR1 LNHDA and CDR2 SQIVND come from the germline V gene (reference sequence). The V segment lost 9 bases and the J segment 1 base; nucleotides outside the gene matches: 4. Per the original data handling: Amplified reference gene primers provided the basis for estimating nucleated cell counts. The table came from immunoSEQ multiplex PCR; TCRdb's copy has only in-frame clones and leaves some out. The D gene and trimming were derived from the DNA, and the V and J assignments and clone size from that table. Among roughly 250,000 clones listed, roughly 84% were seen once. The receptor was isolated from a man aged 40-49 years with acute or convalescent COVID-19. This chain uses TRBV19 with TRBJ1-1; 8 bases agree with TRBD1. Sample: peripheral blood. CDR3 in DNA: TGTGCCAGCCAGGACAGGGCGAACACTGAAGCTTTCTTT. It translates to CASQDRANTEAFF.